These T cell receptor beta chains were read from a single sample in a study of Ad26.COV2.S vaccination and SARS-CoV-2 variants. Measured with immunoSEQ multiplex PCR; TCRdb has only the in-frame clones, and not every one. The table shows some 350,000 clones, with around 92% occurring only once. The source material was peripheral blood, sampled after recovery from COVID-19. The receptors derive from a human donor who had recovered from COVID-19. The conserved cysteine and the conserved F or W are not part of the CDR3 here.

V gene: TRBV29-1
J gene: TRBJ2-7
CDR3 protein: SVITGTGYEQY

V gene: TRBV10-2
J gene: TRBJ2-5
CDR3 protein: ASTMSGGAKETQY

V gene: TRBV7-9
J gene: TRBJ1-4
CDR3 protein: ASSFSGDRRLF

V gene: TRBV12-3/TRBV12-4
J gene: TRBJ1-1
CDR3 protein: ASTPANTEAF

V gene: TRBV12-3/TRBV12-4
J gene: TRBJ1-1
CDR3 protein: ASNRQGNTEAF

V gene: TRBV11-2
J gene: TRBJ2-3
CDR3 protein: ASSFRTGTTDTQY

V gene: TRBV12-3/TRBV12-4
J gene: TRBJ1-5
CDR3 protein: ASRRTGGQPQH

V gene: TRBV6-5
J gene: TRBJ1-6
CDR3 protein: ASSYRQNSPLH

V gene: TRBV7-2
J gene: TRBJ2-3
CDR3 protein: ASSFSGVRADTQY

V gene: TRBV5-4
J gene: TRBJ1-5
CDR3 protein: ASRTGPNQPQH

V gene: TRBV10-1
J gene: TRBJ2-1
CDR3 protein: ASSAGTSGNEQF

V gene: TRBV5-4
J gene: TRBJ1-2
CDR3 protein: ASSLTQGIYGYT

V gene: TRBV19
J gene: TRBJ1-2
CDR3 protein: ASRDGAYGYT

V gene: TRBV6-2/TRBV6-3
J gene: TRBJ1-5
CDR3 protein: ASSYSGGGIQPQH

V gene: TRBV6-5
J gene: TRBJ2-7
CDR3 protein: ASSYSGDPSYEQY

V gene: TRBV4-1
J gene: TRBJ1-6
CDR3 protein: ASSPIIGGLGGNSPLH

V gene: TRBV19
J gene: TRBJ1-5
CDR3 protein: AAQGGPNQPQH

V gene: TRBV7-2
J gene: TRBJ1-2
CDR3 protein: ASSFEANYGYT

V gene: TRBV11-3
J gene: TRBJ2-3
CDR3 protein: ASSLGGSTDTQY

V gene: TRBV7-2
J gene: TRBJ1-2
CDR3 protein: ASSLGAGLYGYT

V gene: TRBV7-6
J gene: TRBJ1-4
CDR3 protein: ASSLAGQHNEKLF

V gene: TRBV5-4
J gene: TRBJ2-3
CDR3 protein: ASSLAPSPGTDTQY

V gene: TRBV4-1
J gene: TRBJ2-7
CDR3 protein: ASSPKTGQLFDEQY

V gene: TRBV7-9
J gene: TRBJ1-5
CDR3 protein: ASSWSEEPQH

V gene: TRBV9
J gene: TRBJ2-3
CDR3 protein: ASSGGLASTDTQY

V gene: TRBV6-2/TRBV6-3
J gene: TRBJ1-1
CDR3 protein: ASSYWGEFTEAF

V gene: TRBV6-2/TRBV6-3
J gene: TRBJ2-5
CDR3 protein: ASSVGLARETQY

V gene: TRBV7-8
J gene: TRBJ1-3
CDR3 protein: ASSLGSGVTNTIY

V gene: TRBV4-1
J gene: TRBJ1-3
CDR3 protein: ASSSLPAGNTIY

V gene: TRBV11-2
J gene: TRBJ2-7
CDR3 protein: ASSPDSLNEQY

V gene: TRBV7-8
J gene: TRBJ2-7
CDR3 protein: ASSFRTGTYEQY

V gene: TRBV5-1
J gene: TRBJ2-7
CDR3 protein: ASSFDIPYEQY

V gene: TRBV6-5
J gene: TRBJ1-3
CDR3 protein: ASSYSTGSGNTIY

V gene: TRBV6-6
J gene: TRBJ2-1
CDR3 protein: ASERRAGKRNEQF

V gene: TRBV27
J gene: TRBJ1-5
CDR3 protein: ASSQGSYSNQPQH

V gene: TRBV2
J gene: TRBJ1-6
CDR3 protein: ASRTAGNSPLH

V gene: TRBV6-5
J gene: TRBJ1-6
CDR3 protein: ATAITTETHSPLH

V gene: TRBV23-1
J gene: TRBJ1-3
CDR3 protein: ASSQSCYRRNTIY

V gene: TRBV5-1
J gene: TRBJ2-7
CDR3 protein: ASSHKEVSSYEQY

V gene: TRBV29-1
J gene: TRBJ2-1
CDR3 protein: SAFTSGGPSSYNEQF

V gene: TRBV19
J gene: TRBJ1-1
CDR3 protein: ASTVQTGRIGTEAF

V gene: TRBV6-6
J gene: TRBJ1-2
CDR3 protein: ASSSTGNANYGYT

V gene: TRBV13
J gene: TRBJ1-6
CDR3 protein: ASSSLGREISPLH

V gene: TRBV27
J gene: TRBJ1-3
CDR3 protein: ASSPGIRNTIY

V gene: TRBV5-1
J gene: TRBJ2-3
CDR3 protein: ASSFGGDSTDTQY

V gene: TRBV19
J gene: TRBJ1-6
CDR3 protein: ASSRGQDYNSPLH